The 25 T cell receptor beta chains given below trace back to one sample, sequenced in a study of T cell repertoires in cytomegalovirus infection. TCRdb re-derived calls from the reads in MiXCR, one entry per CDR3 protein. The top ten hold 6.5% to 10% of the sample, which has fewer than 700,000 distinct CDR3 sequences, roughly a quarter seen once. The sequenced sample consisted of CD8+ T cells from PBMCs. These receptors all come from a human donor in good health (CMV status not recorded). Some clones in this sample may be carry-over from other donors' samples.

The chain joins TRBV7-9 to TRBJ1-2; the D is unclear. V lost 2 bases and J 3 bases, leaving 13 bases between the germline ends. CDR1 is SEHNR, CDR2 FQNEAQ, per germline (reference sequence). The CDR3 totals 15 residues. The CDR3 nucleotides are TGTGCCAGCAGCTTACCTGGCAGGCCAGACTATGGCTACACCTTC. This translates into CASSLPGRPDYGYTF.

The CDR3 coding sequence is TGCAGCGCCCGGACAGTGAACTCCTACAATGAGCAGTTCTTC. Residues: CSARTVNSYNEQFF. This rearrangement joins TRBV29-1 to TRBJ2-1; maybe TRBD1 (6 bases). The CDR3 has 14 amino acids. With 7 bases removed from V and 0 bases from J, the gap between germline ends came to 13 bases. Germline V CDR1 and CDR2: SQVTM, ANQGSEA.

This clonotype occurred a few times. The chain links TRBV29-1 to TRBJ2-7, with D perhaps TRBD1 (6 bases). This CDR3 is 12 amino acids long. The germline V and J ends were trimmed by 7 bases and 0 bases, with 10 bases remaining between them. Germline loops: CDR1 SQVTM, CDR2 ANQGSEA. CDR3 nucleotide sequence: TGCAGCGGCCGGGACAACTCCTACGAGCAGTACTTC. It specifies CSGRDNSYEQYF.

The V and J genes are TRBV10-3 and TRBJ1-2; D not certain. The CDR3 is 12 amino acids. Trimming pared 8 bases from V and 2 bases from J, leaving 9 bases between. Germline CDR1 is ENHRY and CDR2 is SYGVKD. The CDR3 loop reads CAIGTPNYGYTF. CDR3 bases: TGTGCCATCGGAACACCCAACTATGGCTACACCTTC.

The chain employs TRBV28 and TRBJ1-2; 9 nucleotides agree with TRBD1. The ends lost 6 bases at V and 12 bases at J; junction bases unmatched: 11. CDR3 length equals 13 residues. Per germline, CDR1 MDHEN and CDR2 SYDVKM. The CDR3 region is CASSQPSDRGDTF. CDR3 nucleotide sequence: TGTGCCAGCAGCCAACCCTCGGACAGGGGCGACACCTTC.

The CDR3 bases are TGTGCCAGCGCTTCCCGGGACAGTCGGACTAGGAGCAATCAGCCCCAGCATTTT. It yields the protein CASASRDSRTRSNQPQHF. The rearrangement links TRBV6-6 to TRBJ1-5; 7 bases fit TRBD1. V lost 8 bases, J lost 1 base, and 17 bases stayed unmatched. This CDR3 has 18 amino acids. Germline V lookup: CDR1 MNHNY, CDR2 SVGAGI (reference sequence).

Worth noting for this clonotype: Being one base from a much bigger clone, this may be a read error. The J gene is TRBJ2-2, the V gene TRBV7-6, with 7 bases fitting TRBD1. The V gene end was trimmed by 1 base and the J gene end by 10 bases; junction bases not matched to a gene: 12. The CDR3 length is 16 residues. Germline lookup yields CDR1 SGHVS and CDR2 FNYEAQ. CDR3 in amino acids: CASSLVFVTGFEELFF. DNA of the CDR3: TGTGCCAGCAGCTTAGTTTTCGTGACAGGGTTCGAGGAGCTGTTTTTT.

This rearrangement joins TRBV11-1 to TRBJ2-1; the D gene is possibly TRBD1 (6 bases). The CDR3 is 14 residues long. The germline V gene encodes CDR1 SGHAT and CDR2 FQDESV (reference sequence). Trimming removed 5 bases from V and 5 bases from J, with 13 bases in between. CDR3 residues: CASSRGGTHNEQFF. The CDR3 nucleotides read TGTGCCAGCAGCCGAGGGGGAACCCACAATGAGCAGTTCTTC.

This clonotype was counted a few times. The rearrangement uses TRBV2 and TRBJ2-1; D tentatively fits TRBD1 or TRBD2 (5 bases each). The CDR3 has 12 amino acids. The V gene lost 4 bases and the J gene lost 14 bases, with 15 bases spanning the gap. Germline CDR1 reads SNHLY; CDR2 reads FYNNEI. The CDR3 here is CASSAAGTREFF. The CDR3 DNA reads as TGTGCCAGCAGTGCGGCAGGGACCAGGGAGTTCTTC.

This clonotype was detected ten times or more. The chain uses TRBV7-6 and TRBJ1-4, with a possible D match to TRBD1 (6 bases). Germline CDR1 is SGHVS and CDR2 is FNYEAQ. V was pared by 5 bases and J by 8 bases, with 18 bases between. The CDR3 is made up of 15 amino acids. The DNA for the CDR3 is TGTGCCAGCAGCAGCAGGACAGCAGGATGGGAAAAACTGTTTTTT. Translating it yields CASSSRTAGWEKLFF.

This clonotype has a handful of counts. Here the CDR3 reads CSASRDRAYEQYV. The CDR3 nucleotides read TGCAGTGCTAGCCGGGACCGGGCCTACGAGCAGTACGTC. The chain links TRBV20-1 to TRBJ2-7; the D gene could be TRBD1 or TRBD2 (5 bases each). The CDR3 length is 13 residues. Between the trimmed V and J ends, which lost 3 bases and 2 bases, there was a span of 11 bases. CDR1 and CDR2 from the germline V gene are DFQATT and SNEGSKA (reference sequence).

This clonotype appeared many times. V usage is TRBV19 and J usage is TRBJ2-1; D not certain. The V end lost 2 bases, the J end lost 5 bases, and 13 bases lay between the germline ends. The CDR3 has 15 amino acids. Germline CDR1 LNHDA, CDR2 SQIVND (reference sequence). CDR3 sequence: CASSIMRNPHNEQFF. As DNA, the CDR3 is TGTGCCAGTAGTATAATGCGCAATCCCCACAATGAGCAGTTCTTC.

The chain recombines TRBV7-6 with TRBJ1-2; 8 bases match TRBD1. Germline lookup yields CDR1 SGHVS and CDR2 FNYEAQ. J was trimmed by 9 bases and V by 4 bases; bases with no gene match: 4. This CDR3 has 12 residues. CDR3 coding DNA: TGTGCCAGCAGCTCCGACAGGGGTAGCTACACCTTC. Protein product: CASSSDRGSYTF.

This clonotype was picked up many times. The chain couples TRBV28 to TRBJ2-7, with D perhaps TRBD2 (6 bases). This CDR3 is 15 amino acids long. Per germline, CDR1 MDHEN and CDR2 SYDVKM. Trimming cost V 5 bases and J 4 bases, with 18 bases left between them. DNA of the CDR3: TGTGCCAGCAGTCTTATATCTGGCGCGGGGTACGAGCAGTACGTC. Its protein product is CASSLISGAGYEQYV.

This clonotype was detected a few times. The chain employs TRBV6-5 and TRBJ2-7; 10 nucleotides agree with TRBD1. The CDR3 sequence is 15 residues long. The V gene's germline CDR1 is MNHEY and CDR2 SVGAGI. Trimming cost V 6 bases and J 2 bases; bases outside gene matches: 7. CDR3 residues: CASRGTGAGTYEQYV. The CDR3 DNA sequence: TGTGCCAGCAGGGGGACAGGGGCAGGGACCTACGAGCAGTACGTC.

This clonotype has at least ten counts. The chain has TRBV7-9 and TRBJ1-4; TRBD1 matches 9 bases. The length of the CDR3 is 14 residues. The V and J ends lost 5 bases and 14 bases, in that order; junction bases with no gene match: 12. The germline gives CDR1 SEHNR, CDR2 FQNEAQ (reference sequence). The CDR3: CASSARDRDSRLFF. The CDR3 DNA sequence: TGTGCCAGCAGCGCCCGGGACAGGGACTCACGTCTGTTTTTT.

The rearrangement uses TRBV29-1 and TRBJ2-1; no firm D call. The V end was cut by 3 bases, the J end by 2 bases, with 11 bases between. Germline values: CDR1 SQVTM, CDR2 ANQGSEA. The CDR3 has 14 amino acids. The CDR3 here is CSVEKQPPYNEQFF. Written as DNA, the CDR3 is TGCAGCGTTGAGAAGCAACCTCCCTACAATGAGCAGTTCTTC.

This clonotype was picked up many times. The chain recombines TRBV7-8 with TRBJ2-2, with a possible D match to TRBD2 (6 bases). Trimming stripped 2 bases from V and 4 bases from J, with 14 bases between. CDR1 SGHVS and CDR2 FQNEAQ come from the germline V gene. The CDR3 covers 16 residues. The CDR3 is CASSLFPGDLTGELFF. In DNA form, the CDR3 reads TGTGCCAGCAGCTTATTTCCGGGGGACCTCACCGGGGAGCTGTTTTTT.

The chain combines TRBV12-3 or TRBV12-4 with TRBJ2-7; 9 bases match TRBD2. V shed 5 bases and J 0 bases; nucleotides not matched to a gene: 5. This CDR3 comprises 15 residues. In DNA, the CDR3 is TGTGCCAGCAGTACTAGCGGGCGGAGCTCCTACGAGCAGTACTTC. This translates into CASSTSGRSSYEQYF.

The V call is TRBV28, the J call TRBJ2-7, with TRBD1 identical over 7 bases. With V trimmed by 5 bases and J by 3 bases, 16 bases remained unmatched. CDR1 and CDR2 from the germline V gene are MDHEN and SYDVKM. This CDR3 region has 17 residues. The CDR3 DNA reads TGTGCCAGCAGTACCGGGACAGATCTCTTTACTAGCTACGAGCAGTACGTC. It is translated as CASSTGTDLFTSYEQYV.

Many counts were recorded for this clonotype. The chain recombines TRBV28 with TRBJ1-2; D perhaps matches TRBD1 (5 bases). The CDR3 sequence is 14 residues long. Trimming removed 2 bases from V and 8 bases from J, with 15 bases in between. CDR1 is MDHEN and CDR2 is SYDVKM in the germline V gene. The CDR3 sequence is CASSLRGTSRGYTF. The CDR3, as DNA: TGTGCCAGCAGTTTAAGAGGGACCTCGAGGGGCTACACCTTC.

This clonotype was counted ten times or more. Germline and junction disagree at one end, which may indicate a read error. The V and J genes are TRBV7-7 and TRBJ2-3, with a weak D call TRBD2 (5 bases). The CDR3 covers 16 residues. Germline V gene data show CDR1 as SSHAT and CDR2 as FNYEAQ (reference sequence). Written as DNA, the CDR3 is TGTGCTAGCAGCTTTATAATCGGCGGGAGCACAGATACGCAGTATTTT. This encodes CASSFIIGGSTDTQYF.

This clonotype was detected many times. The chain recombines TRBV2 with TRBJ2-1, with D unclear. CDR1 is SNHLY, CDR2 FYNNEI, per germline. Trimming removed 4 bases from V and 6 bases from J, with 7 bases in between. The CDR3 consists of 12 residues. The CDR3 DNA reads TGTGCCAGCAGTGGAACCTTCAATGAGCAGTTCTTC. As protein: CASSGTFNEQFF.

This clonotype has a count of ten or more. The chain combines TRBV7-2 with TRBJ1-4; perhaps TRBD1 as D (6 bases). The V gene's germline CDR1 is SGHTA and CDR2 FQGNSA. V shed 2 bases and J shed 2 bases, with 9 bases lying between them. The CDR3 has 15 amino acids. The CDR3 sequence is CASSLQGSTNEKLFF. Here the CDR3 DNA reads TGTGCCAGCAGCTTACAGGGGTCCACTAATGAAAAACTGTTTTTT.

Only a few counts were recorded for this clonotype. The chain joins TRBV12-5 to TRBJ1-1; D is ambiguous. The germline V and J ends were trimmed by 3 bases and 1 base, with 6 bases remaining between them. The CDR3 contains 13 residues. Germline loops: CDR1 LGHNT, CDR2 FRNRAP. The CDR3 reads CASGFVKNTEAFF. CDR3 DNA sequence: TGTGCTAGTGGTTTTGTGAAGAACACTGAAGCTTTCTTT.